The clone carrying this T cell receptor beta chain was observed at least ten times. The time point here: newly diagnosed GD, antithyroid drugs for less than 3 months. The TCR library was made from RNA extracted from PBMCs. Construction of the TCR beta libraries employed iRepertoire HTBI primers in conjunction with Arm-PCR of CDR3 regions. MiXCR was run by TCRdb on the multiplex PCR reads, yielding one entry per CDR3 protein. The data hold fewer than 550,000 distinct CDR3 sequences, with roughly a sixth observed a single time. The data are from a study of regulatory T cells in long-lasting Graves disease. Per germline, CDR1 MNHEY and CDR2 SVGEGT. The CDR3 contains 17 residues. Trimming pared 8 bases from V and 6 bases from J, leaving 27 bases between. The same specimen was also included in a second study, on T cells in Graves' hyperthyroidism and ophthalmopathy.

The chain joins TRBV6-2 or TRBV6-3 to TRBJ2-3; no reliable D call. The TCR comes from a woman aged 35-65 years with Graves disease. The sample was peripheral blood mononuclear cells (PBMCs), taken at new diagnosis, from a patient treated with antithyroid drugs. In DNA, the CDR3 is TGTGCCAGCTCAAAGCGACCCGGCCGACTGACGCCGGATACGCAGTATTTT. Its protein product is CASSKRPGRLTPDTQYF.